These 18 T cell receptor beta chains were sequenced from one sample in a study of patients and donors after allogeneic stem cell transplantation (dated by TCRdb to between 2020 and 2021). Library preparation employed RT-PCR. Sequencing took place on a NextSeq 550. The public reads were reanalyzed by TCRdb: fastp trimming at Q25, MiXCR alignment, in-frame beta chains only. Entries that share a CDR3 protein sequence are merged under the most common genes and DNA. Counted in this sample were approximately 150,000 distinct CDR3 sequences; roughly 30% of them appeared once. The ten largest make up around 3.3% of the sample. The sequencing sample was made of blood, either unsorted or a sorted T cell fraction (not recorded which). The receptors derive from a human donor who was either an allogeneic HSCT recipient or a stem cell or donor lymphocyte infusion donor (not recorded which). It is not recorded whose cells these are; they may come from a transplant donor.

The chain joins TRBV18 to TRBJ1-1, with 7 bases matching TRBD1. From germline, CDR1 is KGHSH and CDR2 LQKENI. The CDR3 has 15 amino acids. The trim removed 3 bases at V and 0 bases at J, leaving 4 bases unmatched. The CDR3, as DNA: TGTGCCAGCTCACCCTTGACAGGGCTGAACACTGAAGCTTTCTTT. Protein product: CASSPLTGLNTEAFF.

The genes are TRBV7-2 and TRBJ2-1; D may match TRBD1 or TRBD2 (5 bases each). CDR1 and CDR2 from the germline V gene are SGHTA and FQGNSA. The length of the CDR3 is 16 residues. Trimming removed 5 bases at V and 0 bases at J, with 14 bases between. For the CDR3, the DNA is TGTGCCAGCAGCGCCCGCACCGGGGCCTCCTACAATGAGCAGTTCTTC. Protein product: CASSARTGASYNEQFF. Filled out from reference TRBV7-2 and TRBJ2-1, the complete variable domain reads GAGVSQSPSNKVTEKGKDVELRCDPISGHTALYWYRQSLGQGLEFLIYFQGNSAPDKSGLPSDRFSAERTGGSVSTLTIQRTQQEDSAVYLCASSARTGASYNEQFFGPGTRLTVL.

This clonotype was seen repeatedly, ten times or more. The rearrangement links TRBV12-3 or TRBV12-4 to TRBJ1-5; no reliable D call. Between the trimmed V and J ends, which lost 6 bases and 4 bases, there was a span of 4 bases. The CDR3 sequence is 11 residues long. CDR3: CASSFNQPQHF. The CDR3 coding sequence is TGTGCCAGCAGCTTTAATCAGCCCCAGCATTTT.

The V and J genes are TRBV7-2 and TRBJ2-1, with D unresolved. The CDR3 runs to 12 residues. CDR1 SGHTA and CDR2 FQGNSA come from the germline V gene. Trimming cost V 3 bases and J 9 bases, with 9 bases left between them. CDR3 sequence reads: CASSFFRVEQFF. CDR3 nucleotide sequence: TGTGCCAGCAGCTTCTTTAGGGTTGAGCAGTTCTTC.

This clonotype was recorded a few times. The chain employs TRBV7-2 and TRBJ1-2; no definite D call. The CDR3 runs to 17 residues. From germline, CDR1 is SGHTA and CDR2 FQGNSA. V lost 7 bases to trimming and J lost 4 bases, with 25 bases between them. DNA of the CDR3: TGTGCCAGCAACCCCGGGCCGGCAGAGGGAAGAGCCTATGGCTACACCTTC. Amino acid sequence: CASNPGPAEGRAYGYTF.

This clonotype was observed many times. This chain links TRBV20-1 with TRBJ1-1; TRBD1 matches at 7 bases. Germline CDR1 reads DFQATT; CDR2 reads SNEGSKA (reference sequence). The V gene end was trimmed by 6 bases and the J gene end by 4 bases; junction bases not matched to a gene: 8. The CDR3 loop spans 13 amino acids. CDR3 loop: CSARGGAGTEAFF. The CDR3 DNA sequence: TGCAGTGCCAGGGGGGGCGCAGGCACTGAAGCTTTCTTT.

J is TRBJ2-1 and V is TRBV29-1; unclear D gene. V was cut by 6 bases and J by 8 bases, with 20 bases left in between. Germline CDR1 reads SQVTM; CDR2 reads ANQGSEA. There are 14 residues in the CDR3. Written as DNA, the CDR3 is TGCAGCGTCCCGAAACCCCTACCCGAGTATGAGCAGTTCTTC. Protein sequence: CSVPKPLPEYEQFF.

V is TRBV10-3 and J is TRBJ2-7; no clear D gene. V lost 4 bases to trimming and J lost 0 bases, with 4 bases between them. The CDR3 sequence is 12 residues long. Germline V gives CDR1 ENHRY, CDR2 SYGVKD. The CDR3 protein is CAISGPSYEQYF. CDR3 nucleotide sequence: TGTGCCATCAGTGGGCCCTCCTACGAGCAGTACTTC.

This sequence joins TRBV6-2 or TRBV6-3 and TRBJ2-5; D gene ambiguous. CDR1 MNHEY and CDR2 SVGEGT come from the germline V gene. This CDR3 spans 10 amino acids. The V end lost 6 bases, the J end lost 5 bases, and 4 bases lay between the germline ends. CDR3 region: CASRRETQYF. CDR3 DNA sequence: TGTGCCAGCAGGAGGGAGACCCAGTACTTC.

The rearrangement joins TRBV7-9 to TRBJ2-7; 8 bases map to TRBD1. In germline, CDR1 is SEHNR, CDR2 FQNEAQ (reference sequence). The CDR3 sequence is 14 residues long. V was clipped by 7 bases and J by 2 bases; unmatched bases: 7. The CDR3 DNA reads as TGTGCCAGCACCCGACAGGGGACCACCTACGAGCAGTACTTC. The encoded protein is CASTRQGTTYEQYF.

This chain uses TRBV5-1 with TRBJ2-1, with D uncertain. V gave up 1 base and J gave up 0 bases, with 11 bases separating them. Germline V lookup: CDR1 SGHRS, CDR2 YFSETQ. This CDR3 is built from 16 residues. The CDR3: CASSLPHGISYNEQFF. The CDR3 nucleotides are TGCGCCAGCAGCTTGCCCCATGGCATCTCCTACAATGAGCAGTTCTTC.

J is TRBJ2-4 and V is TRBV9; the D gene is possibly TRBD1 (6 bases). CDR1 SGDLS and CDR2 YYNGEE come from the germline V gene. Trimming shortened V by 4 bases and J by 8 bases, and 7 bases separated the two germline ends. This CDR3 region has 11 residues. In nucleotides, the CDR3 is TGTGCCAGCAGCCCAGGGGACATTCAGTACTTC. It codes for CASSPGDIQYF.

The chain carries TRBV24-1 and TRBJ2-7; 9 nucleotides align to TRBD2. The V gene end was trimmed by 2 bases and the J gene end by 12 bases; junction bases not matched to a gene: 22. Germline V gene lookup returns CDR1 KGHDR and CDR2 SFDVKD. This CDR3 is 18 amino acids long. The DNA for the CDR3 is TGTGCCACCAGTGATTCCCCTTTTCGCGGGAGGGCCCTCCGGACCTGGTACTTC. It specifies CATSDSPFRGRALRTWYF.

This chain links TRBV6-1 with TRBJ2-1; D is perhaps TRBD2 (5 bases). Trimming left V 8 bases short and J 3 bases short, with 8 bases between. Germline CDR1 and CDR2: MNHNS and SASEGT. The CDR3 runs to 12 residues. For the CDR3, the DNA is TGTGCCAGCTGGGAGTTCTACAATGAGCAGTTCTTC. Its protein is CASWEFYNEQFF.

V is TRBV7-2 and J is TRBJ1-1; D is uncertain. Germline CDR1 reads SGHTA; CDR2 reads FQGNSA. The V end was cut by 5 bases, the J end by 0 bases, with 10 bases between. The CDR3 covers 14 residues. The CDR3, as DNA: TGTGCCAGCAGCCCCCGGGTCGTGAACACTGAAGCTTTCTTT. Amino acids: CASSPRVVNTEAFF.

The chain uses TRBV12-3 or TRBV12-4 and TRBJ1-6; 7 positions match TRBD1. CDR3 length: 14 amino acids. Unmatched junction bases numbered 6, after V lost 4 bases and J lost 9 bases. DNA for the CDR3: TGTGCCAGCAGTTGGGGACAGCTTGGTTCACCCCTCCACTTT. As protein: CASSWGQLGSPLHF.

This clonotype was observed a handful of times. The rearrangement uses TRBV28 and TRBJ2-2; D is undetermined. The V gene lost 3 bases and the J gene lost 0 bases, with 2 bases spanning the gap. The CDR3 extends over 13 amino acids. The germline V gene has CDR1 MDHEN and CDR2 SYDVKM. Here the CDR3 DNA reads TGTGCCAGCAGTTTCGCGAACACCGGGGAGCTGTTTTTT. This sequence encodes CASSFANTGELFF. The entire variable domain, with the rest obtained from reference TRBV28 and TRBJ2-2, is as follows: DVKVTQSSRYLVKRTGEKVFLECVQDMDHENMFWYRQDPGLGLRLIYFSYDVKMKEKGDIPEGYSVSREKKERFSLILESASTNQTSMYLCASSFANTGELFFGEGSRLTVL.

CDR3 bases: TGTGCCAGCAGCTTAGATGTTAATCTAGAGACCCAGTACTTC. Protein product: CASSLDVNLETQYF. The V and J genes are TRBV7-2 and TRBJ2-5; no reliable D call. CDR1 SGHTA and CDR2 FQGNSA come from the germline V gene. The V and J ends lost 1 base and 4 bases respectively, with 10 bases between them. The CDR3 totals 14 residues.